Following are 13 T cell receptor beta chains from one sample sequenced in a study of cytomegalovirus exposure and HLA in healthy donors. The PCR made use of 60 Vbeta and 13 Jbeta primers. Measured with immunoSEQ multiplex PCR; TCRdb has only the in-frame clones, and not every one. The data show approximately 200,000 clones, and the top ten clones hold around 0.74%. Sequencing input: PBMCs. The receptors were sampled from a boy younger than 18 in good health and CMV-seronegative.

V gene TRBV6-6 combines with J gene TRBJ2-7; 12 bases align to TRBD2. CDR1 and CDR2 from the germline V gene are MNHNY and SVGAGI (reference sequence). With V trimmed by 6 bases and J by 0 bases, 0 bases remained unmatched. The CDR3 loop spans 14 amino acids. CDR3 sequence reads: CASRTSGSSYEQYF. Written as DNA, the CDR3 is TGTGCCAGCAGGACTAGCGGGAGCTCCTACGAGCAGTACTTC.

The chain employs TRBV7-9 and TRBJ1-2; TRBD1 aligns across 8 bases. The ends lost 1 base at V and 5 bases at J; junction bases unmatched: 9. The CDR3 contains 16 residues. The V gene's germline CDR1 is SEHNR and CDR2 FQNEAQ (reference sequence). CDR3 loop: CASSLERTGQGYGYTF. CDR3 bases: TGTGCCAGCAGCTTAGAGAGGACAGGGCAAGGGTATGGCTACACCTTC.

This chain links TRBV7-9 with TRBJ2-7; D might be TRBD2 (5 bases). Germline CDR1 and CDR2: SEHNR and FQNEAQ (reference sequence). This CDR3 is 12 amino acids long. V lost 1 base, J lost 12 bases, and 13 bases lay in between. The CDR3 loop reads CASSLVAGGLYF. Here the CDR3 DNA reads TGTGCCAGCAGCTTAGTGGCAGGAGGTCTGTACTTC.

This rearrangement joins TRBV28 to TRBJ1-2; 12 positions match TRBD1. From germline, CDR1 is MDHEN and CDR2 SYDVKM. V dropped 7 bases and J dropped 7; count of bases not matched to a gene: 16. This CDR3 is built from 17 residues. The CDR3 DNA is TGTGCCAGCACGCGAAGAAGTGGCGGGACAGGGGGCGGTGGCTACACCTTC. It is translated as CASTRRSGGTGGGGYTF.

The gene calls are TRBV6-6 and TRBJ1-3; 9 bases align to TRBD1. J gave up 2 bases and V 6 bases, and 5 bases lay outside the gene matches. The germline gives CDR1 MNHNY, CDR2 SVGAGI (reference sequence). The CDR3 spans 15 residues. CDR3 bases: TGTGCCAGCAGGTTAACAGGGGGCACTGGAAACACCATATATTTT. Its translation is CASRLTGGTGNTIYF.

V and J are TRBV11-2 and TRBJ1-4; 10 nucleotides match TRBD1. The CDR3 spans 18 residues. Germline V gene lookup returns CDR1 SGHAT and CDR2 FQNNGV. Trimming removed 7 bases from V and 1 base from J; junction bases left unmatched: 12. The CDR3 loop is CASIEGQGRGGTNEKLFF. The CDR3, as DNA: TGTGCCAGCATTGAGGGACAGGGGCGAGGGGGAACTAATGAAAAACTGTTTTTT.

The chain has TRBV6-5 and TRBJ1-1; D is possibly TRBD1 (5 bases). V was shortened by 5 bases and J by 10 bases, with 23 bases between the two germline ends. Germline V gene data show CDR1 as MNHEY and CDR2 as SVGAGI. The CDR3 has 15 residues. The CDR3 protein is CASSPSSLGPGGAFF. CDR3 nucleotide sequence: TGTGCCAGCAGTCCGAGTTCCCTAGGCCCGGGGGGAGCTTTCTTT.

CDR3 region: CASSPGRGEAYEQYF. The CDR3 DNA sequence: TGTGCCAGCAGCCCCGGGAGAGGGGAAGCCTACGAGCAGTACTTC. The chain carries TRBV5-6 and TRBJ2-5; D possibly corresponds to TRBD2 (6 bases). The J call may be in error: the DNA end matches TRBJ2-7 better. Germline V lookup: CDR1 SGHDT, CDR2 YYEEEE. This CDR3 comprises 15 residues.

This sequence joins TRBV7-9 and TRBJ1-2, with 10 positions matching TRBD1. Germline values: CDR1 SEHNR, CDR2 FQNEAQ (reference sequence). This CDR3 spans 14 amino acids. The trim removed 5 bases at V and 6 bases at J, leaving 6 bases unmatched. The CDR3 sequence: CASSRLGQGDGYTF. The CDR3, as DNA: TGTGCCAGCAGCCGTCTCGGACAGGGGGATGGCTACACCTTC.

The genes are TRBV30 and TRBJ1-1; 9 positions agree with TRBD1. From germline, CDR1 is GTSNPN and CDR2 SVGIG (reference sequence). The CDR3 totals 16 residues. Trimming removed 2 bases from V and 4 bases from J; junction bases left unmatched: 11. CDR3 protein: CAWSHLLTGGGTEAFF. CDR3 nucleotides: TGTGCCTGGAGTCATCTCCTAACAGGGGGCGGCACTGAAGCTTTCTTT.

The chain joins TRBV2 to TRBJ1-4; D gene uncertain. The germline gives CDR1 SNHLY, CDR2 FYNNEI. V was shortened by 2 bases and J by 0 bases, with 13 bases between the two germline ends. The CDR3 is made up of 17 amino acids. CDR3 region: CASSEPKRRPTNEKLFF. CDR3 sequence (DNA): TGTGCCAGCAGTGAACCGAAAAGGAGACCAACTAATGAAAAACTGTTTTTT.

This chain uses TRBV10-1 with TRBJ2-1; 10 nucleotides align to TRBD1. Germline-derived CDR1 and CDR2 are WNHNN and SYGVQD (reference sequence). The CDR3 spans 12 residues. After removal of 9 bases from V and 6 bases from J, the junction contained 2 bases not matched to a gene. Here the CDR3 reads CARGQGINEQFF. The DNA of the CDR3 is TGCGCCAGGGGACAGGGGATCAATGAGCAGTTCTTC.

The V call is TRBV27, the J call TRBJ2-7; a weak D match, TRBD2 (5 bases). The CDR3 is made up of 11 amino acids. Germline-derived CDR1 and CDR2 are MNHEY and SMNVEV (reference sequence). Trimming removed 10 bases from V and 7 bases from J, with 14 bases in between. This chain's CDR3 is CATGPTGEQYF. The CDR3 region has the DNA TGTGCCACCGGGCCGACGGGGGAGCAGTACTTC.